This TCR beta chain was captured in a study of cytomegalovirus exposure and HLA in healthy donors. Data came from immunoSEQ multiplex PCR; TCRdb stores just in-frame clones and leaves some out. The repertoire holds around 400,000 clones, with about nine tenths as singletons. Trimming took 4 bases from V and 2 from J; bases not matched to a gene: 6. CDR1 is SGHRS and CDR2 is YFSETQ in the germline V gene. The CDR3 runs to 15 residues. The chain couples TRBV5-1 to TRBJ2-5, with 9 nucleotides matching TRBD1. Sample: PBMCs. The source of this sequence is a woman younger than 30 in good health and CMV-seronegative. CDR3 in DNA: TGCGCCAGCAGCCCCTGGACAGGGGAACAAGAGACCCAGTACTTC. It encodes CASSPWTGEQETQYF.